This TCR beta chain was captured in a study of T cell responses to AZD1222 COVID-19 vaccine. Study-wide points: All repertoire sampling was performed exclusively after the peak T cell response. Donors in the cohort were predominantly white British and more often female, and clonal diversity was possibly underestimated. Nearly half of unique spike-specific TCRs reportedly avoided B.1.351 and B.1.1.7 mutated regions. Two AZD1222 administrations were followed by greater Spike-specific TCR breadth and depth.

Germline V CDR1 and CDR2: LGHNA, YNFKEQ. V lost 0 bases to trimming and J lost 0 bases, with 12 bases between them. CDR3 length: 17 amino acids. Comments on this clone: What it binds is not known.

This table comes from immunoSEQ multiplex PCR, and its TCRdb copy is limited to in-frame clones, with some not included. There are around 100,000 clones in the sample; almost 90% occur only once, and about 8.4% lies in the top ten. This TCR was recovered from an adult in good health. The sequenced sample was peripheral blood, obtained on day 0 of AZD1222 vaccination. The rearrangement links TRBV4-2 to TRBJ2-1; TRBD1 might be the D (5 bases). The chain's CDR3 is CASSQDLRGPSYNEQFF. The CDR3, as DNA: TGTGCCAGCAGCCAAGATTTAAGGGGCCCCTCCTACAATGAGCAGTTCTTC.